This TCR beta chain comes out of a study of vaccination and CD4 T cells after COVID-19. For the study at large: A median of approximately 72 days (range 14 to 241) separated dose two from the taking of post-vaccine samples. The authors used overlapping spike peptides from SARS-CoV-2, HCoV-NL63, HCoV-OC43 and HCoV-229E to stimulate cells.

Treatment defined: roughly nine-day PBMC culture with coronavirus spike peptide pools or control peptides (ViraFEST assay). Peptide pool stimulation in ViraFEST expanded antigen-specific T cells, whose TCRs were then sequenced. The Oncomine TCR Beta short-read assay was applied to DNA of cultured CD4+ T cells. TCRdb re-derived calls from the PCR reads in MiXCR, one entry per CDR3 protein. There are tens of thousands of distinct CDR3 sequences in the sample; roughly 50% occur only once, and around 5% lies in the top ten. Germline V gene lookup returns CDR1 DFQATT and CDR2 SNEGSKA (reference sequence). V shed 2 bases, J shed 5 bases, and the junction held 5 bases outside the gene matches. The CDR3 totals 15 residues. About this clonotype itself: What it binds is unknown.

The receptor was derived from a human donor who had recovered from COVID-19. The chain joins TRBV20-1 to TRBJ2-2; 10 bases are a match to TRBD1. The sample taken for sequencing was CD4+ T cells from blood, cultured in vitro. CDR3 sequence (DNA): TGCAGTGCTAGAAGGACAGGGGGGTTTACCGGGGAGCTGTTTTTT. It specifies CSARRTGGFTGELFF.